This T cell receptor (beta chain) originates from a study of OX40 agonist ivuxolimab in advanced cancers. Study-wide background: Cohort: roughly 80% men, mean age approximately 60, aged about 20 to 85. The eligibility criteria allowed prior anti-PD-1, anti-PD-L1 or anti-CTLA-4 therapy, and 30% to 40% had some.

Turning to this clone: The target antigen is unknown.

The protocol was immunoSEQ multiplex PCR, while the TCRdb copy is restricted to in-frame clones and leaves out a portion. The sample consists of around 50,000 clones, about 89% of them appearing once. V lost 6 bases, J lost 0 bases, and 11 bases lay in between. CDR3 length equals 15 residues. Germline assignment: CDR1 ENHRY and CDR2 SYGVKD. Anyone with autoimmune disease history or systemic immunosuppression was excluded. Study outcomes and limitations: Dosing at 0.1 to 3.0 mg/kg was accompanied by clonal expansion of CD4+ and CD8+ blood T cells by week 6.

J is TRBJ1-4 and V is TRBV10-3; no clear D gene. The sequence was collected from an adult with an advanced solid tumor such as melanoma, head and neck, liver or kidney cancer. The sequencing used CD4+ or CD8+ T cells sorted from blood, collected in a trial of the OX40 agonist ivuxolimab. The CDR3 sequence: CAISPGSATNEKLFF. DNA for the CDR3: TGTGCCATCAGCCCCGGATCTGCAACTAATGAAAAACTGTTTTTT.